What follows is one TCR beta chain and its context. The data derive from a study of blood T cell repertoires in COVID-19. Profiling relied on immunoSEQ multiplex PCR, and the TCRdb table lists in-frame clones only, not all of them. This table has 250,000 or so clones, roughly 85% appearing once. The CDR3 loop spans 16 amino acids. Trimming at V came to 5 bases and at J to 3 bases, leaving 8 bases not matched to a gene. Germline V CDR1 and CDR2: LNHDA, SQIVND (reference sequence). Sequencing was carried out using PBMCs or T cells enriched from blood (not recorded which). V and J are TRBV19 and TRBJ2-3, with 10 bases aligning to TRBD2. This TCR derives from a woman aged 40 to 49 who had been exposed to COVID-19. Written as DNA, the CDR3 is TGTGCCAGTAGTCTTCGTCTAGCGGGGGTGACAGATACGCAGTATTTT. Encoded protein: CASSLRLAGVTDTQYF.